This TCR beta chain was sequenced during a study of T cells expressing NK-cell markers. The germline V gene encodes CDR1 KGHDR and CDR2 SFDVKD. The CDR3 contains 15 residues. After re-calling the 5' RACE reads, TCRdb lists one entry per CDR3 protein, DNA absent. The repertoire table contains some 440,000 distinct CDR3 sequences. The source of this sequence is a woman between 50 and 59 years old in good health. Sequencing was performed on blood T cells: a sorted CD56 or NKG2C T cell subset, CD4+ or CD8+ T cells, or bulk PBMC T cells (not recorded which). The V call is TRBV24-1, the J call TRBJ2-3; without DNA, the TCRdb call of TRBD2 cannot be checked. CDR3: CATRSGGTSTDTQYF.